This T cell receptor beta chain was profiled in a study of blood T cell repertoires in COVID-19. Germline CDR1 is SGHVS and CDR2 is FQNEAQ. Trimming at V came to 3 bases and at J to 4 bases, leaving 7 bases not matched to a gene. This CDR3 has 16 amino acids. TCRdb's copy holds only in-frame clones and misses some; the assay was immunoSEQ multiplex PCR. This sample has about 130,000 clones, with roughly four fifths found just once. This TCR was sampled from a man aged 35-49 years with active or convalescent COVID-19. This chain joins TRBV7-8 and TRBJ2-1; TRBD2 aligns across 9 bases. Material for sequencing was peripheral blood. The CDR3: CASSFKAGGRYNEQFF. In nucleotides, the CDR3 is TGTGCCAGCAGCTTCAAAGCGGGGGGCAGGTACAATGAGCAGTTCTTC.